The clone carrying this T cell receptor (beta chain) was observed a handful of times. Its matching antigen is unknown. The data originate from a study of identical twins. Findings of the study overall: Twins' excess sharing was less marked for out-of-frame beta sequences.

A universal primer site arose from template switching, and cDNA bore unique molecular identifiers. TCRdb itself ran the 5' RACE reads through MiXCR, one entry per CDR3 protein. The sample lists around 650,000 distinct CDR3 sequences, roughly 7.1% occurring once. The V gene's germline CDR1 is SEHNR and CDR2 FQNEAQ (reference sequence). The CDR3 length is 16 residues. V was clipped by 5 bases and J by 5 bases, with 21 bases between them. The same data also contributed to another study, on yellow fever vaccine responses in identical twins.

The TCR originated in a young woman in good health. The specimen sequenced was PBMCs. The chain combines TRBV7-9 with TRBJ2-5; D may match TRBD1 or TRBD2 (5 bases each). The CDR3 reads CASSAGKSGVRETQYF. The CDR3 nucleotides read TGTGCCAGCAGCGCAGGGAAGTCCGGGGTGAGGGAGACCCAGTACTTC.